This TCR beta chain comes out of a study of T-cell memory formation after mild COVID-19. TCRdb reprocessed the 5' RACE reads via MiXCR and lists one record per CDR3 protein. In the table there are about 470,000 distinct CDR3 sequences, around a quarter of which are singletons. The CDR3 extends over 16 amino acids. Trimming cost V 0 bases and J 1 base, with 11 bases left between them. Germline CDR1 is SGHDN and CDR2 is FVKESK. The receptor was isolated from an adult woman who had mild COVID-19 (a few samples of this study predate the infection). Cell type and time point are not known. Source material: PBMCs or a T cell subset sorted from them (not recorded which). This chain uses TRBV14 with TRBJ2-3; a weak D match, TRBD2 (6 bases). The CDR3 coding sequence is TGTGCCAGCAGCCAAGATTGGGCTAGCGGCACAGATACGCAGTATTTT. The encoded protein is CASSQDWASGTDTQYF.